Each of the 21 T cell receptor beta chains below was sequenced from the same sample in a study of T cells in localized non-small cell lung cancer. The protocol was immunoSEQ multiplex PCR, while the TCRdb copy is restricted to in-frame clones and leaves out a portion. The sample has around 8,600 clones, about 90% seen once. This specimen was peripheral blood, taken before any cancer treatment. Every receptor here comes from a male donor at least 60 years old with stage III lung adenocarcinoma.

Remarks on this clone: This sample also contains other DNA sequences that code for the same CDR3. CDR3: CASSQEGTYEQYF. CDR3 coding DNA: TGTGCCAGCAGCCAGGAAGGGACCTACGAGCAGTACTTC. V usage is TRBV6-1 and J usage is TRBJ2-7; no clear D gene. The CDR3 has 13 residues. The germline V and J ends were trimmed by 6 bases and 2 bases, with 11 bases remaining between them. Germline V gives CDR1 MNHNS, CDR2 SASEGT.

This clone was picked up one time. J is TRBJ2-5 and V is TRBV5-1; 10 nucleotides align to TRBD2. The CDR3 extends over 14 amino acids. Trimming cost V 3 bases and J 4 bases; bases outside gene matches: 3. Germline loops: CDR1 SGHRS, CDR2 YFSETQ. The CDR3 coding sequence is TGCGCCAGCAGCTCACTAGCGGGGCGAGAGACCCAGTACTTC. Amino acid sequence: CASSSLAGRETQYF.

This clone occurred a few times. The V gene is TRBV10-1, the J gene TRBJ1-1; D unresolved. The CDR3 spans 13 residues. Germline assignment: CDR1 WNHNN and CDR2 SYGVQD (reference sequence). Between the trimmed V and J ends, which lost 6 bases and 2 bases, there was a span of 10 bases. This chain's CDR3 is CASRPGPNTEAFF. CDR3 bases: TGCGCCAGCAGACCCGGGCCCAACACTGAAGCTTTCTTT.

This chain joins TRBV6-4 and TRBJ1-2; TRBD1 is a possible D gene (5 bases). Germline V lookup: CDR1 MRHNA, CDR2 SNTAGT. This CDR3 is built from 13 residues. V shed 2 bases and J shed 4 bases, with 8 bases lying between them. This CDR3 is CASSDGGIYGYTF. CDR3 bases: TGTGCCAGCAGTGACGGGGGTATCTATGGCTACACCTTC.

The chain joins TRBV4-1 to TRBJ2-2, with 10 bases lining up with TRBD2. The CDR3 consists of 18 residues. With V trimmed by 2 bases and J by 1 base, 7 bases remained unmatched. The germline CDR1 and CDR2 sequences are MGHRA and YSYEKL. CDR3 sequence (DNA): TGCGCCAGCAGCCAACTAGCGGGAGCCGGGGGGAACACCGGGGAGCTGTTTTTT. Protein: CASSQLAGAGGNTGELFF.

This chain's CDR3 is CASSQESTSAYNEQFF. CDR3 nucleotide sequence: TGTGCCAGCAGCCAAGAGTCGACTAGCGCTTACAATGAGCAGTTCTTC. The V gene is TRBV4-2, the J gene TRBJ2-1; 8 nucleotides line up with TRBD2. With V trimmed by 0 bases and J by 4 bases, 5 bases remained unmatched. CDR1 is LGHNA, CDR2 YNFKEQ, per germline. This CDR3 contains 16 residues.

The V and J genes are TRBV7-6 and TRBJ2-1; 9 positions agree with TRBD2. This CDR3 contains 18 residues. J was trimmed by 4 bases and V by 0 bases; bases with no gene match: 10. Germline V gene data show CDR1 as SGHVS and CDR2 as FNYEAQ. The DNA for the CDR3 is TGTGCCAGCAGCTTAGCGATGTTAACTAGCGGGTTGTACAATGAGCAGTTCTTC. Its protein is CASSLAMLTSGLYNEQFF. Drawing the rest from reference TRBV7-6 and TRBJ2-1, the complete variable domain is GAGVSQSPRYKVTKRGQDVALRCDPISGHVSLYWYRQALGQGPEFLTYFNYEAQQDKSGLPNDRFSAERPEGSISTLTIQRTEQRDSAMYRCASSLAMLTSGLYNEQFFGPGTRLTVL.

The V gene is TRBV5-8, the J gene TRBJ2-3; no clear D. Germline CDR1 is SGHTS and CDR2 is YDEGEE. The V and J ends lost 0 bases and 0 bases respectively, with 20 bases between them. The CDR3 has 19 residues. CDR3 loop: CASSLGGSQSATSTDTQYF. The DNA for the CDR3 is TGTGCCAGCAGCTTGGGGGGAAGTCAGAGCGCCACTAGCACAGATACGCAGTATTTT.

V usage is TRBV4-3 and J usage is TRBJ1-4, with D uncertain. This CDR3 has 16 amino acids. Germline assignment: CDR1 LGHNA and CDR2 YSLEER. With 2 bases removed from V and 4 bases from J, the gap between germline ends came to 14 bases. CDR3 loop: CASSQSGGIYNEKLFF. CDR3 DNA sequence: TGCGCCAGCAGCCAATCGGGCGGGATCTATAATGAAAAACTGTTTTTT.

CDR3 coding DNA: TGTGCCAGCAGCGTAGGAGGGGCCGGGGAGCTGTTTTTT. Residues: CASSVGGAGELFF. This chain joins TRBV9 and TRBJ2-2; D might be TRBD1 or TRBD2, each matching 5 bases. Germline lookup yields CDR1 SGDLS and CDR2 YYNGEE. Trimming pared 0 bases from V and 6 bases from J, leaving 6 bases between. CDR3 length: 13 amino acids.

The chain links TRBV7-9 to TRBJ1-5; 9 nucleotides match TRBD1. Trimming at V came to 5 bases and at J to 4 bases, leaving 6 bases not matched to a gene. Per the germline V gene, CDR1 is SEHNR and CDR2 is FQNEAQ (reference sequence). This CDR3 has 15 residues. The CDR3 coding sequence is TGTGCCAGCAGCCCGGGACAGGGTGAAAATCAGCCCCAGCATTTT. This translates into CASSPGQGENQPQHF.

Here the CDR3 reads CASSNRDRGRIHEQYF. The DNA for the CDR3 is TGTGCCAGCAGCAACCGGGACAGGGGGCGCATCCACGAGCAGTACTTC. This chain joins TRBV7-2 and TRBJ2-7; 12 nucleotides agree with TRBD1. Trimming at V came to 5 bases and at J to 5 bases, leaving 10 bases not matched to a gene. Germline CDR1 reads SGHTA; CDR2 reads FQGNSA. This CDR3 is 16 amino acids long.

The chain has TRBV5-4 and TRBJ2-6, with a weak D call TRBD1 (5 bases). The ends were cut back, 0 bases at V and 4 bases at J, with 17 bases in the middle. CDR3 length: 18 residues. The V gene's germline CDR1 is SGHNT and CDR2 YYREEE (reference sequence). This CDR3 is CASSLAQVRSSGANVLTF. DNA of the CDR3: TGTGCCAGCAGCTTGGCACAGGTTCGTTCATCCGGGGCCAACGTCCTGACTTTC.

J is TRBJ1-6 and V is TRBV5-1; TRBD1 aligns across 7 bases. The CDR3 extends over 13 amino acids. Trimming at V came to 4 bases and at J to 9 bases, leaving 4 bases not matched to a gene. Germline V gene data show CDR1 as SGHRS and CDR2 as YFSETQ. The CDR3 sequence is CASSETGPSPLHF. The CDR3, as DNA: TGCGCCAGCAGCGAGACAGGGCCTTCACCCCTCCACTTT. The entire variable domain, with the rest obtained from reference TRBV5-1 and TRBJ1-6, is as follows: KAGVTQTPRYLIKTRGQQVTLSCSPISGHRSVSWYQQTPGQGLQFLFEYFSETQRNKGNFPGRFSGRQFSNSRSEMNVSTLELGDSALYLCASSETGPSPLHFGNGTRLTVT.

The rearrangement uses TRBV4-1 and TRBJ2-7; 9 bases match TRBD2. V lost 6 bases, J lost 5 bases, and 11 bases stayed unmatched. The CDR3 sequence is 15 residues long. Looked up from germline, CDR1 is MGHRA and CDR2 is YSYEKL. The CDR3 nucleotides are TGCGCCAGCAGTCGGGGCGGGGGGGCCGCCAACGAGCAGTACTTC. Translated: CASSRGGGAANEQYF.

J is TRBJ2-7 and V is TRBV11-2; 9 bases align to TRBD2. Per germline, CDR1 SGHAT and CDR2 FQNNGV. The CDR3 spans 14 residues. V lost 5 bases to trimming and J lost 0 bases; unmatched junction nucleotides: 2. CDR3 in amino acids: CASSHSGSSYEQYF. In nucleotides, the CDR3 is TGTGCCAGCAGCCATAGCGGGAGCTCCTACGAGCAGTACTTC.

The chain employs TRBV6-1 and TRBJ2-1; weak D call: TRBD1 (6 bases). The V end lost 0 bases, the J end lost 0 bases, and 15 bases lay between the germline ends. The CDR3 length is 18 residues. Germline CDR1 is MNHNS and CDR2 is SASEGT. CDR3 DNA: TGTGCCAGCAGTGAAGCGCTTTGGGGACACTCCTCCTACAATGAGCAGTTCTTC. This gives the protein CASSEALWGHSSYNEQFF.

This clone occurred once. The genes are TRBV11-3 and TRBJ2-1, with 10 nucleotides matching TRBD2. V shed 2 bases and J 6 bases; nucleotides not matched to a gene: 4. Germline lookup yields CDR1 SGHNT and CDR2 YENEEA. The CDR3 totals 15 residues. The CDR3 nucleotides are TGTGCCAGCAGCTTAATTGGACTAGCGGCCAATGAGCAGTTCTTC. This codes for CASSLIGLAANEQFF.

The gene calls are TRBV10-1 and TRBJ2-1, with 13 bases matching TRBD2. Looked up from germline, CDR1 is WNHNN and CDR2 is SYGVQD (reference sequence). V was pared by 6 bases and J by 7 bases, with 9 bases of the junction left unmatched. The CDR3 is 16 amino acids. The CDR3 reads CASSRTSGGGRNEQFF. Written as DNA, the CDR3 is TGCGCCAGCAGCAGGACTAGCGGGGGTGGAAGGAATGAGCAGTTCTTC.

The rearrangement links TRBV7-9 to TRBJ1-2; no reliable D call. The CDR3 sequence is 13 residues long. Between the trimmed V and J ends, which lost 3 bases and 7 bases, there was a span of 12 bases. Per germline, CDR1 SEHNR and CDR2 FQNEAQ (reference sequence). CDR3 coding DNA: TGTGCCAGCAGCTTCGGGGTGGGGTCTGGCTACACCTTC. Protein sequence: CASSFGVGSGYTF.

The chain links TRBV5-1 to TRBJ1-1; a weak D match, TRBD1 (5 bases). Germline assignment: CDR1 SGHRS and CDR2 YFSETQ. The ends were cut back, 1 base at V and 4 bases at J, with 8 bases in the middle. This CDR3 has 13 amino acids. The CDR3 sequence: CASSLQGGTEAFF. The CDR3 DNA is TGCGCCAGCAGCTTGCAGGGCGGCACTGAAGCTTTCTTT.